This T cell receptor (beta chain) was captured in a study of blood T cells in healthy people across ages. Study-level points and caveats: Diversity figures derived from one million T cells were judged to underestimate the true value. TCR beta diversity tracked closely with naive T cell percentage.

Primed by a sample-barcoded 5' primer and a J-beta primer mix, a second PCR proceeded for about 6 to 11 cycles. TCRdb reprocessed the 5' RACE reads with MiXCR, giving one entry per CDR3 protein. The repertoire includes roughly 1.5 million distinct CDR3 sequences, approximately 43% of them detected once, and over 3.5% sits in the top ten. The CDR3 sequence is 13 residues long. Per the germline V gene, CDR1 is MNHEY and CDR2 is SMNVEV (reference sequence). V lost 3 bases and J 6 bases, leaving 11 bases between the germline ends. The authors drew around 9.3 milliliters of peripheral blood from each donor. Total RNA amounts of at least 6 micrograms were extracted per sample. Of note for this clonotype: Its antigen is still unknown.

The chain carries TRBV27 and TRBJ1-1; a weak D match, TRBD1 (6 bases). The sequence was obtained from a woman under 30 in good health. Sequencing was done on a sample of blood. The CDR3 loop is CASSFFQGSEAFF. Here the CDR3 DNA reads TGTGCCAGCAGTTTCTTTCAGGGGTCTGAAGCTTTCTTT.